A selection of T cell receptor beta chains follows, all from one sample in a study of blood T cell repertoires in COVID-19. The data were produced by immunoSEQ multiplex PCR, yet TCRdb's version contains in-frame clones alone and is incomplete. The repertoire has 200,000 to 300,000 clones, around four fifths of them found once; the top ten carry roughly 12%. Sequencing was performed on peripheral blood. The receptors were gathered from a woman aged 55-75 years with active or convalescent COVID-19. Both conserved end residues are part of each CDR3. Each record gives: clone size, J gene, D gene, V gene, CDR3 protein, CDR3 DNA. A D gene is named only where the DNA matches it firmly. Expanded clones get a size class; other rows say once, few or many, or leave the size out.

clone_size: .
j_call: TRBJ2-7
d_call: TRBD1
v_call: TRBV18
cdr3_aa: CASSPTGEGQYF
cdr3_nt: TGTGCCAGCTCACCAACAGGGGAAGGGCAGTACTTC

clone_size: .
j_call: TRBJ1-2
d_call: TRBD1
v_call: TRBV7-8
cdr3_aa: CASSSIRGPGRKANYGYTF
cdr3_nt: TGTGCCAGCAGCTCCATAAGGGGGCCAGGGAGGAAAGCTAACTATGGCTACACCTTC

clone_size: .
j_call: TRBJ1-2
d_call: .
v_call: TRBV4-3
cdr3_aa: CASSQTQGFNYGYTF
cdr3_nt: TGCGCCAGCAGCCAGACACAGGGCTTTAACTATGGCTACACCTTC

clone_size: .
j_call: TRBJ1-2
d_call: .
v_call: TRBV2
cdr3_aa: CASSEVGRMGGYTF
cdr3_nt: TGTGCCAGCAGTGAAGTGGGGCGAATGGGAGGCTACACCTTC

clone_size: .
j_call: TRBJ2-1
d_call: TRBD2
v_call: TRBV9
cdr3_aa: CASSVEAGTSYESSYNEQFF
cdr3_nt: TGTGCCAGCAGCGTAGAAGCCGGGACTAGCTATGAGAGCTCCTACAATGAGCAGTTCTTC

clone_size: .
j_call: TRBJ1-3
d_call: .
v_call: TRBV6-5
cdr3_aa: CASRSQGLSGNTIYF
cdr3_nt: TGTGCCAGCAGATCCCAGGGACTCTCTGGAAACACCATATATTTT

clone_size: .
j_call: TRBJ2-7
d_call: TRBD2
v_call: TRBV7-9
cdr3_aa: CARPYGGEIYEQYF
cdr3_nt: TGTGCCAGGCCCTATGGGGGGGAGATTTACGAGCAGTACTTC

clone_size: few
j_call: TRBJ1-2
d_call: TRBD1
v_call: TRBV18
cdr3_aa: CASSPGRGHGYTF
cdr3_nt: TGTGCCAGCTCACCGGGCAGGGGGCATGGCTACACCTTC

clone_size: .
j_call: TRBJ1-1
d_call: .
v_call: TRBV4-1
cdr3_aa: CASSQDRSSREAFF
cdr3_nt: TGCGCCAGCAGCCAAGATAGGAGCAGCCGTGAAGCTTTCTTT

clone_size: once
j_call: TRBJ2-1
d_call: TRBD2
v_call: TRBV7-3
cdr3_aa: CASSSASGPYNEQFF
cdr3_nt: TGTGCCAGCAGCAGTGCTAGCGGCCCCTACAATGAGCAGTTCTTC

clone_size: .
j_call: TRBJ1-1
d_call: .
v_call: TRBV30
cdr3_aa: CAWIHLGEGTEAFF
cdr3_nt: TGTGCCTGGATTCATCTAGGAGAGGGAACTGAAGCTTTCTTT

clone_size: .
j_call: TRBJ1-5
d_call: .
v_call: TRBV30
cdr3_aa: CACSQGSNQPQHF
cdr3_nt: TGTGCCTGCTCACAGGGTAGCAATCAGCCCCAGCATTTT

clone_size: .
j_call: TRBJ1-4
d_call: .
v_call: TRBV7-3
cdr3_aa: CASGAQGSFEKLFF
cdr3_nt: TGTGCCAGCGGCGCCCAGGGATCTTTTGAAAAACTGTTTTTT

clone_size: .
j_call: TRBJ2-5
d_call: TRBD1
v_call: TRBV7-2
cdr3_aa: CASSPPGQALQETQYF
cdr3_nt: TGTGCCAGCAGTCCCCCGGGACAGGCCCTCCAAGAGACCCAGTACTTC

clone_size: .
j_call: TRBJ1-1
d_call: TRBD1
v_call: TRBV30
cdr3_aa: CARRRGQGTEAFF
cdr3_nt: TGTGCCAGACGGAGGGGGCAGGGCACTGAAGCTTTCTTT

clone_size: once
j_call: TRBJ2-1
d_call: .
v_call: TRBV7-3
cdr3_aa: CASSHRTRDEQFF
cdr3_nt: TGTGCCAGCAGCCACCGGACGAGGGATGAGCAGTTCTTC

clone_size: once
j_call: TRBJ2-2
d_call: .
v_call: TRBV29-1
cdr3_aa: CSVREGQGTGELFF
cdr3_nt: TGCAGCGTTAGAGAGGGTCAGGGGACCGGGGAGCTGTTTTTT

clone_size: once
j_call: TRBJ2-1
d_call: TRBD1
v_call: TRBV5-4
cdr3_aa: CASSLRQGIDNEQFF
cdr3_nt: TGTGCCAGCAGCCTCAGACAGGGGATCGACAATGAGCAGTTCTTC

clone_size: .
j_call: TRBJ2-7
d_call: .
v_call: TRBV11-1
cdr3_aa: CASSLAGGPTYEQYF
cdr3_nt: TGTGCCAGCAGCTTAGCGGGGGGGCCTACCTACGAGCAGTACTTC

clone_size: .
j_call: TRBJ1-6
d_call: .
v_call: TRBV27
cdr3_aa: CASGTDSHNSPLHF
cdr3_nt: TGTGCCAGCGGCACAGATTCGCATAATTCACCCCTCCACTTT

clone_size: .
j_call: TRBJ1-1
d_call: .
v_call: TRBV6-5
cdr3_aa: CASGGRGGTEAFF
cdr3_nt: TGTGCCAGCGGAGGGCGGGGAGGGACTGAAGCTTTCTTT

clone_size: .
j_call: TRBJ1-6
d_call: .
v_call: TRBV3-1/TRBV3-2
cdr3_aa: CASSQPAGGSPLHF
cdr3_nt: TGTGCCAGCAGCCAACCGGCAGGAGGTTCACCCCTCCACTTT

clone_size: .
j_call: TRBJ2-7
d_call: TRBD2
v_call: TRBV7-8
cdr3_aa: CASSFAPGLAGGEQYF
cdr3_nt: TGTGCCAGCAGCTTCGCACCGGGACTAGCGGGGGGCGAGCAGTACTTC

clone_size: .
j_call: TRBJ2-4
d_call: TRBD1
v_call: TRBV11-2
cdr3_aa: CASSLETGGVIQYF
cdr3_nt: TGTGCCAGCAGCTTAGAGACAGGGGGTGTCATTCAGTACTTC

clone_size: .
j_call: TRBJ1-5
d_call: .
v_call: TRBV6-5
cdr3_aa: CASITTGLNQPQHF
cdr3_nt: TGTGCCAGCATTACGACAGGCCTCAATCAGCCCCAGCATTTT

clone_size: .
j_call: TRBJ2-1
d_call: TRBD2
v_call: TRBV7-2
cdr3_aa: CASSLEWGGLAGKHQFF
cdr3_nt: TGTGCCAGCAGCTTAGAGTGGGGTGGACTAGCGGGTAAACATCAGTTCTTC

clone_size: few
j_call: TRBJ1-4
d_call: .
v_call: TRBV15
cdr3_aa: CATSRDEGEKLFF
cdr3_nt: TGTGCCACCAGCAGAGATGAGGGTGAAAAACTGTTTTTT

clone_size: .
j_call: TRBJ1-3
d_call: .
v_call: TRBV6-2/TRBV6-3
cdr3_aa: CASSQQGNTIYF
cdr3_nt: TGTGCCAGCAGCCAACAGGGAAACACCATATATTTT

clone_size: .
j_call: TRBJ1-1
d_call: .
v_call: TRBV11-2
cdr3_aa: CASSLPSGVGEAFF
cdr3_nt: TGTGCCAGCAGCTTGCCATCGGGGGTTGGTGAAGCTTTCTTT

clone_size: .
j_call: TRBJ1-2
d_call: TRBD1
v_call: TRBV7-9
cdr3_aa: CASSLEGAGPDGGYTF
cdr3_nt: TGTGCCAGCAGCTTAGAGGGGGCAGGGCCTGACGGAGGCTACACCTTC

clone_size: .
j_call: TRBJ2-5
d_call: .
v_call: TRBV7-2
cdr3_aa: CASSPPGLKETQYF
cdr3_nt: TGTGCCAGCAGCCCCCCGGGACTGAAAGAGACCCAGTACTTC

clone_size: .
j_call: TRBJ2-1
d_call: TRBD2
v_call: TRBV7-8
cdr3_aa: CASSLEERGRFEQFF
cdr3_nt: TGTGCCAGCAGCTTAGAAGAGCGGGGAAGGTTTGAGCAGTTCTTC

clone_size: .
j_call: TRBJ2-7
d_call: TRBD1
v_call: TRBV5-1
cdr3_aa: CASSLIGTAPSEQYF
cdr3_nt: TGCGCCAGCAGCTTGATTGGGACAGCTCCTAGCGAGCAGTACTTC

clone_size: .
j_call: TRBJ1-2
d_call: .
v_call: TRBV5-1
cdr3_aa: CASSLDSNYGYTF
cdr3_nt: TGCGCCAGCAGCTTGGACAGTAACTATGGCTACACCTTC

clone_size: .
j_call: TRBJ2-1
d_call: TRBD2
v_call: TRBV29-1
cdr3_aa: CSAKLAGGSFNEQFF
cdr3_nt: TGCAGCGCCAAACTAGCGGGGGGGAGTTTCAATGAGCAGTTCTTC